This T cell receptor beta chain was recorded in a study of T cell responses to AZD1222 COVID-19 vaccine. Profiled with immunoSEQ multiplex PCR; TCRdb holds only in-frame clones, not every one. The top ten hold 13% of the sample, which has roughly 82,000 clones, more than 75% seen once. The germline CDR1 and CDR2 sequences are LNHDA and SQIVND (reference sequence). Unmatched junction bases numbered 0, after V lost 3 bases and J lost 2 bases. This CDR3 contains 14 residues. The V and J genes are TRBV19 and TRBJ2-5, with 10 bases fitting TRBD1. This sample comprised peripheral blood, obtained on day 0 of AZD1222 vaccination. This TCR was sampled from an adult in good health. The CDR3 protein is CASSMGQGQETQYF. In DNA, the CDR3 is TGTGCCAGTAGTATGGGACAGGGGCAAGAGACCCAGTACTTC.